The rows below give T cell receptor beta chains drawn from one sample of a study of blood T cell repertoires in COVID-19. Sequenced by immunoSEQ multiplex PCR; TCRdb stores in-frame clones only, minus some. The sample lists 150,000 to 200,000 clones; about 85% were seen once. Sequencing was done on a sample of peripheral blood. These receptors all stem from a man in his 60s with active or convalescent COVID-19. Both conserved end residues are part of each CDR3. The order of the fields is V gene, D gene, J gene, clone size, CDR3 protein. D genes are given only for firm matches. Where a row states a size, it is once, few, many or the class of an expanded clone; other rows omit it.

TRBV7-2	TRBD2	TRBJ2-3	NA	CASSLLAGGSGTDTQYF
TRBV7-6	NA	TRBJ2-7	NA	CASSLASVAGFYEQYF
TRBV19	NA	TRBJ1-5	NA	CASSIPLAGVNQPQHF
TRBV2	NA	TRBJ1-5	NA	CASSRQSRNQPQHF
TRBV20-1	NA	TRBJ1-5	few	CSASTGNQPQHF
TRBV6-5	TRBD1	TRBJ1-2	NA	CASRPRTGANGYTF
TRBV4-1	NA	TRBJ2-3	NA	CASSQAGVGTDTQYF
TRBV5-1	NA	TRBJ2-1	NA	CASNDYAGNEQFF
TRBV19	NA	TRBJ1-3	NA	CASSEMRTAGNTIYF
TRBV30	NA	TRBJ1-2	NA	CAWSFFGSDYGYTF
TRBV6-5	NA	TRBJ1-1	NA	CASSYSALIRNTEAFF
TRBV6-6	NA	TRBJ2-5	NA	CASSYSSGRETQYF
TRBV19	TRBD1	TRBJ1-6	once	CASSPGDRGAGNSPLHF
TRBV24-1	TRBD1	TRBJ2-5	NA	CATSDPGTGRGETQYF
TRBV6-5	NA	TRBJ1-5	NA	CASSRGDGRNQPQHF
TRBV18	TRBD2	TRBJ2-3	NA	CASSPYSGGSTDTQYF
TRBV2	TRBD2	TRBJ2-1	NA	CASSEFRGGVYNEQFF
TRBV4-1	TRBD2	TRBJ2-1	NA	CASSQGRTRRAVNEQFF
TRBV18	NA	TRBJ1-5	NA	CASSEGAQPQHF
TRBV5-1	NA	TRBJ2-5	NA	CASSLSGQHQETQYF
TRBV3-1/TRBV3-2	TRBD1	TRBJ1-1	NA	CASSSTGETEAFF
TRBV7-9	NA	TRBJ1-1	NA	CASSLNAGATEAFF
TRBV27	TRBD1	TRBJ2-7	NA	CASSLIGQGAYEQYF
TRBV30	TRBD2	TRBJ2-7	NA	CAWSVRRQRGGQCEQYF
TRBV7-3	TRBD2	TRBJ2-1	NA	CASSPKGTSGVNEQFF
TRBV7-2	TRBD2	TRBJ2-1	NA	CASSSNGGGQGEQFF
TRBV5-4	TRBD1	TRBJ2-3	NA	CASSNGAGQGLVDTQYF
TRBV6-5	NA	TRBJ1-3	once	CASSKTGTSGNTIYF
TRBV5-1	TRBD1	TRBJ1-1	NA	CASSRGQENTEAFF
TRBV5-1	NA	TRBJ1-2	NA	CASVLTADRKLYGYTF
TRBV9	NA	TRBJ1-2	NA	CASSSRFLNYGYTF
TRBV5-1	TRBD1	TRBJ2-1	NA	CASSSGQGGVMQFF
TRBV7-3	TRBD2	TRBJ2-6	NA	CASSPSGAANVLTF
TRBV7-2	TRBD2	TRBJ2-3	NA	CASSLVGAGGPTDTQYF
TRBV6-1	TRBD1	TRBJ1-4	NA	CASSEHRGNEKLFF
TRBV6-5	TRBD1	TRBJ1-5	NA	CASSSYGTEYQPQHF
TRBV11-2	NA	TRBJ2-5	once	CASSLQLETQYF
TRBV6-5	TRBD1	TRBJ2-7	few	CAGRGTGGATGEQYF
TRBV29-1	TRBD1	TRBJ1-1	NA	CSVGPGTGGVGEAFF
TRBV7-3	NA	TRBJ2-3	NA	CASSLTGRRTDTQYF
TRBV21-1	NA	TRBJ1-1	NA	CASSKPSVMVTDTEAFF
TRBV6-5	TRBD1	TRBJ2-1	NA	CASSYARDRVDEQFF
TRBV19	NA	TRBJ2-2	few	CASSTQGYTGELFF
TRBV7-8	TRBD1	TRBJ1-5	NA	CASSLGTGGDQPQHF
TRBV19	NA	TRBJ2-7	many	CASSIQEGPYEQYF
TRBV6-6	NA	TRBJ2-7	NA	CASSQGMGAGYEQYF
TRBV24-1	TRBD1	TRBJ1-2	NA	CATSETWTGPEVSYGYTF